The T cell receptor (beta chain) described here comes from a study of blood T cell repertoires in COVID-19 (TCRdb year 2020). For the study in its entirety: Samples covering the acute and convalescent phases of COVID-19 were provided by collaborators in the United States, Italy and Spain. Nearly every sample came with metadata listing a de-identified subject ID, COVID-19 status, age in years and sex. Where HLA class I and class II types were available, the types were taken from metadata supplied by the sample provider, not from assay-based typing. The repertoires were made available in a free public database intended to serve as a resource for research on the immune response to SARS-CoV-2. The prospective study material was composed of cDNA or gDNA derived from T cells, B-cell-depleted T cells, or PBMCs. Samples came from the ongoing ImmuneRACE study (first 160 participants) plus 1,254 subjects from 6 global collaborators. Deeply sampled blood TCRbeta repertoires from subjects exposed to, actively infected with, or recovered from COVID-19 were included in the dataset. Beyond this particular receptor, the publication reports: The quantity of clinical and demographic metadata differed by source and by participant and was supplied without curation.

Of note for this clone: Its antigen is still unknown. No much larger clone is present one base from it, and per-base qualities are unavailable.

TCRbeta CDR3 regions were amplified from genomic DNA by means of the immunoSEQ Assay, a bias-controlled multiplex PCR. From the authors' description of their analysis: The number of nucleated cells in each sample was estimated by amplification of reference gene primers within the assay. To quantify the absolute abundance of each unique TCRbeta CDR3 rearrangement, sequence reads were collapsed and filtered. For each sample, productive Simpson clonality was calculated by taking the square root of Simpson's diversity index across productive rearrangements. TCRdb took over this immuneACCESS table, retaining in-frame rearrangements with V and J assigned. Such tables are incomplete; in checked studies, under half of the missing clones stem from an unresolved V gene, and the remainder is unexplained. The V and J calls and clone size were taken over from that table, and D and trimming were inferred from the DNA. In this sample the table shows about 190,000 clones, over 75% of which occur a single time. The ten largest clonotypes hold roughly 5.6% of the sample.

Taken from cysteine to phenylalanine, the CDR3 has 17 residues. Only the CDR3 DNA stays, 51 bases, in frame from base 1. Here V drops 2 bases and J drops 7 bases, and the junction holds 9 bases not matched to any gene. CDR1 and CDR2 were assigned from the germline V gene as SGHTA and FQGNSA. Samples from volunteer blood donors who had recovered from COVID-19 were contributed by a second Seattle source. Each collaborating institution followed its own protocols to collect whole blood in K2EDTA tubes. Collaborator samples were shipped for TCRbeta analysis as frozen whole blood, isolated PBMCs, or DNA extracted from either sample type.

The sequence was collected from a woman between 35 and 50 years old who had recovered from COVID-19. This chain is built from TRBV7-2 and TRBJ2-7, with TRBD2 identical over 15 junction bases. The sample consisted of peripheral blood. CDR3 region: CASSLMGPGLAGGEQYF. The nucleotides read TGTGCCAGCAGCTTAATGGGCCCGGGACTAGCGGGAGGAGAGCAGTACTTC. The CDR3 plus the reference TRBV7-2 and TRBJ2-7 genes for the other parts give the full variable domain: GAGVSQSPSNKVTEKGKDVELRCDPISGHTALYWYRQSLGQGLEFLIYFQGNSAPDKSGLPSDRFSAERTGGSVSTLTIQRTQQEDSAVYLCASSLMGPGLAGGEQYFGPGTRLTVT.